Listed below are T cell receptor beta chains from one sample, sequenced in a study of PD-1 blockade in classical Hodgkin lymphoma. TCRdb's table, derived via immunoSEQ multiplex PCR, lists solely in-frame clones and lacks some. The sample contains fewer than 13,000 clones, about nine tenths of which appear only once. Sequences were obtained from CD8+ T cells from blood. The receptors come from a human donor with classical Hodgkin lymphoma. CDR3s include the opening cysteine and the closing phenylalanine or tryptophan. The D gene is left open where the match is weak.

V	D	CDR3
TRBV7-2	NA	CASSLGNSYEQYF
TRBV7-9	TRBD1	CASSGRTGAYNEQFF
TRBV6-6	NA	CASSYLSGWSPEAFF
TRBV19	TRBD1	CASKAYLQGAGQPQHF
TRBV5-1	TRBD2	CASSLASSGGNTGELFF
TRBV27	NA	CASSLWAPLWGNTEAFF
TRBV9	TRBD2	CASSVGVAGIMDTQYF
TRBV30	TRBD1	CKISGQGQDEQFF
TRBV25-1	NA	CASKEGSEQYF
TRBV9	NA	CASSVVGSNTGELFF
TRBV11-1	NA	CASSLGGLDEQFF
TRBV7-6	NA	CASSLGPGNYGYTF
TRBV5-4	NA	CASSQKPVSGNTIYF
TRBV4-1	NA	CASSQDDRYSNQPQHF
TRBV14	NA	CASSQGLGLWEQYF
TRBV9	NA	CASSDSVSTNEKLFF
TRBV7-9	TRBD2	CASSNPRGGGTDTQYF
TRBV5-4	NA	CASQSPGREQYF
TRBV25-1	NA	CASSDRESNQPQHF
TRBV15	TRBD2	CATSRSGGALNEQFF
TRBV13	NA	CASSLGTGKAYGYTF
TRBV9	TRBD2	CASSVELAGGQETQYF
TRBV27	NA	CASSFHWNTEAFF
TRBV5-6	TRBD2	CASSLEGSGSTDTQYF
TRBV7-6	NA	CASSSNPGADTQYF
TRBV5-4	TRBD2	CASSLRAGGRSTDTQYF
TRBV5-1	NA	CASSLVPPLAENTEAFF
TRBV9	NA	CASSVAQDSRQETQYF
TRBV4-1	NA	CASSQTGLRQETQYF
TRBV9	NA	CASSVVSLRGQQYF
TRBV6-1	NA	CASSSPWTEAFF
TRBV19	NA	CASSRGRFYSNQPQHF
TRBV14	NA	CASSPRIYNEQFF
TRBV6-6	NA	CASSYSGAGNQPQHF
TRBV11-2	NA	CASSYRYTEAFF
TRBV4-1	NA	CASSLGHGSITEAFF
TRBV6-1	NA	CASRLANRVNYGYTF
TRBV9	NA	CASSVLGYPNPGELFF
TRBV29-1	TRBD2	CSVDLGLAGAYQETQYF
TRBV15	TRBD1	CATGPGQGVYNEQFF
TRBV11-3	NA	CASSTGPHDYGYTF
TRBV4-1	NA	CASSQDWTDRNQPQHF
TRBV27	NA	CASSQTAAWGDSPLHF
TRBV6-6	NA	CASSYLGNTEAFF
TRBV4-1	TRBD1	CASSQASGQGYEQYF
TRBV18	TRBD1	CASSPRQGEEKLFF
TRBV9	NA	CASSVSEGGNTEAFF
TRBV2	TRBD2	CASSLGLAGAITQYF
TRBV14	NA	CASSQRTGYGYTF
TRBV6-6	TRBD1	CASYGTDIYNEQFF
TRBV11-2	TRBD1	CASSLTGGRGNTIYF
TRBV13	TRBD2	CASSFRGGGNEQFF
TRBV9	NA	CASSPGQGDNEKLFF